This entry concerns a single TCR beta chain. The CDR3 is made up of 11 amino acids. Germline CDR1 is LGHDT and CDR2 is YNNKEL (reference sequence). This sample was included in a study of monozygotic twins with inflammatory bowel disease. TCRdb reprocessed the 5' RACE reads and reports one entry per CDR3 protein, with no DNA. The sample yields some 400,000 distinct CDR3 sequences, of which the top ten take up roughly 2.3%. The gene calls are TRBV3-1 and TRBJ2-7. The sample was blood. The clonotype was recovered from a human donor with ulcerative colitis or Crohn's disease, or a healthy co-twin of an affected twin (not recorded which). This CDR3 is CASSQLREQYF.